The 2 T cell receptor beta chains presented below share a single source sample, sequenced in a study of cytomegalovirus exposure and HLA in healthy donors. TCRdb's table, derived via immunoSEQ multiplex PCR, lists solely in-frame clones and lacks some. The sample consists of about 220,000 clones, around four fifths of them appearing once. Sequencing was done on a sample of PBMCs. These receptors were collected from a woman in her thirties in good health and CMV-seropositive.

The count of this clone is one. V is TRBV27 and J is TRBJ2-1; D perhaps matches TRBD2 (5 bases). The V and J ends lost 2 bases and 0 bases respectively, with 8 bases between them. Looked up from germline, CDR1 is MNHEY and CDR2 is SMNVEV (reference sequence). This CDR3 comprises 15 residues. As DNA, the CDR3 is TGTGCCAGCAGTTTAACGGGGATCTCCTACAATGAGCAGTTCTTC. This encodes CASSLTGISYNEQFF.

The chain's CDR3 is CASSRGTAVDEQYF. CDR3 nucleotides: TGTGCCAGCAGCCGTGGGACGGCTGTCGACGAGCAGTACTTC. The chain recombines TRBV7-9 with TRBJ2-7; D possibly uses TRBD1 or TRBD2 (5 bases each). This CDR3 region has 14 residues. Germline loops: CDR1 SEHNR, CDR2 FQNEAQ (reference sequence). V dropped 5 bases and J dropped 5 bases, with 16 bases sitting between them. Looking up the rest from reference TRBV7-9 and TRBJ2-7 gives the full variable domain: DTGVSQNPRHKITKRGQNVTFRCDPISEHNRLYWYRQTLGQGPEFLTYFQNEAQLEKSRLLSDRFSAERPKGSFSTLEIQRTEQGDSAMYLCASSRGTAVDEQYFGPGTRLTVT.